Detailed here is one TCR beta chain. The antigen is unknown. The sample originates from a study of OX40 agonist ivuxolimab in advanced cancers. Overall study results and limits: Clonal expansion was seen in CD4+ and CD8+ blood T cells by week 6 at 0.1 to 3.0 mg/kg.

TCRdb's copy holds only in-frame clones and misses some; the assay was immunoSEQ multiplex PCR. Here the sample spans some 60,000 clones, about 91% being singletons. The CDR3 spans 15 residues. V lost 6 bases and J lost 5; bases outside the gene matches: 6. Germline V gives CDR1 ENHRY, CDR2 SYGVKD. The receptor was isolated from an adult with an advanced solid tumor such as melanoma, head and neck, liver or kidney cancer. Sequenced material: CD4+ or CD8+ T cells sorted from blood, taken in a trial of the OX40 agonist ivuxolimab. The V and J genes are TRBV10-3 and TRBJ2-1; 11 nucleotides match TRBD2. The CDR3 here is CAISVGTSGHNEQFF. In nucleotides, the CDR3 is TGTGCCATCAGCGTTGGGACTAGCGGTCACAATGAGCAGTTCTTC.